This TCR beta chain was identified in a study of T cells in Graves' hyperthyroidism and ophthalmopathy (dated by TCRdb to about 2019). Regarding the complete study: Peripheral blood was collected at initial diagnosis, before any treatment. To identify TCR V-J signatures that set the groups apart, the researchers used a discovery cohort of 90 to 100 patients, made up of around 40 with Graves' ophthalmopathy and 57 with stable Graves' hyperthyroidism. Prospective prediction of ophthalmopathy was tested in an independent validation cohort of approximately 18 hyperthyroidism patients and 17 patients who later progressed to ophthalmopathy. The roughly 100 discovery patients were randomly divided into training and test sets at a 7:3 ratio. The study also compared thyroid tissue and blood T-cell repertoires from several Graves' hyperthyroidism patients. After blood sampling, hyperthyroidism patients were treated with methimazole at a starting dose of 30 mg daily, and ophthalmopathy patients were treated with high-dose intravenous methylprednisolone. The paper reports TCR Vbeta CDR3 sequencing of roughly 140 peripheral blood samples: some 41 ophthalmopathy, about 75 hyperthyroidism and around 17 progressor patients. Points the paper makes about the study in general: Most expanded thyroid clonotypes (frequency above 0.001) were also detected in blood, a finding suggesting that blood repertoires may reflect thyroid immune responses. Sample size was not statistically predetermined, and blinding of investigators to group allocation was not performed. During validation, the model predicted progression to ophthalmopathy a median of approximately 7 months ahead of onset, with around 71% sensitivity and 72.22% specificity. In cross-validation, a model built on a 13 V-J signature told ophthalmopathy apart from stable hyperthyroidism with just under 90% sensitivity and 81% to 82% specificity, and in testing the same model reached 80%/75%.

Remarks on this clonotype: The antigen this receptor binds is unknown. Within one base of it there is no much larger clone, and no base qualities were kept.

Reading the germline V gene (reference sequence) gives CDR1 SEHNR and CDR2 FQNEAQ. The CDR3 goes from the cysteine to the phenylalanine over 17 residues. The entry retains the CDR3 DNA only, 51 bases that are in frame from base 1. Clipping removes 4 bases from V and 7 bases from J, with 10 as the unmatched junction base count. The TCR beta CDR3 regions were amplified from RNA transcripts. The TCR CDR3 was subjected to a first round of RT-PCR using the HTBI primer set and the Qiagen OneStep RT-PCR kit. A second multiplex PCR round built the libraries, followed by size selection and purification. Sequencing of the libraries was done on an Illumina HiSeq2000 using paired-end 100 bp reads. Turning to the authors' computational methods: SOAPnuke was used to process the raw data, with reads discarded if the reads contained adapters or uncalled bases, had a mean Phred below 15, or lacked an exact constant-primer or identifier match. COPE v1.2.5 was used to merge high-quality paired reads, and clonotypes were defined as unique nucleotide sequences. MiTCR v1.1 was used to align clonotypes to the IMGT TRBV, TRBD and TRBJ reference segments. Only V-J combinations with frequency above 0.0001, covering 99% to 99.2% of repertoires, were analysed. The TCS score was defined as the ratio of F50 (clonal expansion) to E x V (chaos), calculated using BLOSUM62-based TCRdist between CDR3 peptides within each V-J. Welch's t-statistics and random forest reduced around 510 V-J features to roughly 13, which were used in a naive Bayes classifier (R e1071). TCRdb trimmed public reads at Q25 via fastp, called clones via MiXCR and kept in-frame beta chains. Each CDR3 protein appears once, grouped with its most common genes and DNA. TCRdb, not the authors, supplied the V and J calls. The sample records about 740,000 distinct CDR3 sequences, 14% of which are singletons. About a tenth of the sample is taken by the ten largest.

Stable Graves' hyperthyroidism was defined as the absence of progression to ophthalmopathy over 18 months of follow-up. Hyperthyroidism patients were newly diagnosed, with disease duration under 2 months, and aged 18 to 65 years. Exclusion was applied to patients with uncontrolled infections, other autoimmune diseases, pregnancy or lactation. Diagnoses were established on the basis of clinical symptoms, serum thyroxine and TRAb, thyroid ultrasound, and orbital computed tomography. Ficoll-Paque density gradient centrifugation was used to isolate PBMCs from approximately 10 ml of fresh peripheral blood. Trizol reagent was used to extract total RNA, and RNA quality was then checked on an Agilent 2100 Bioanalyzer.

The V gene is TRBV7-9 and the J gene is TRBJ1-4; 12 of the junction bases match TRBD1. This receptor was obtained from a woman younger than 35 with Graves' hyperthyroidism. The sequenced sample was blood. The CDR3 amino acid sequence is: CASSYGTGGPGGEKLFF. The DNA reads as follows: TGTGCCAGCAGCTACGGGACAGGGGGCCCAGGCGGTGAAAAACTGTTTTTT.